These 5 T cell receptor beta chains were sequenced from one sample in a study of T-cell memory formation after mild COVID-19. TCRdb reanalysed the 5' RACE reads using MiXCR and keeps one entry per CDR3 protein. The top ten hold around 8% of the sample, which has 400,000 to 500,000 distinct CDR3 sequences, around 20% seen once. Sequencing used PBMCs or a T cell subset sorted from them (not recorded which). The source of these receptors is an adult woman who had mild COVID-19 (a few samples of this study predate the infection). Cell type and time point are not known.

The chain carries TRBV11-2 and TRBJ1-6; a weak D match, TRBD1 (5 bases). The CDR3 contains 15 residues. Germline values: CDR1 SGHAT, CDR2 FQNNGV. V was cut by 1 base and J by 7 bases, with 11 bases left in between. Written as DNA, the CDR3 is TGTGCCAGCAGCTTAGGTGGGGAGGGGAATTCACCCCTCCACTTT. It codes for CASSLGGEGNSPLHF.

The gene calls are TRBV5-1 and TRBJ2-2; D is uncertain. The germline V and J ends were trimmed by 4 bases and 5 bases, with 9 bases remaining between them. The CDR3 is made up of 13 amino acids. The V gene's germline CDR1 is SGHRS and CDR2 YFSETQ. The CDR3 DNA reads as TGCGCCAGCAGCATCCAGGATACCGGGGAGCTGTTTTTT. Protein product: CASSIQDTGELFF. The variable domain in full, completed from reference TRBV5-1 and TRBJ2-2, reads KAGVTQTPRYLIKTRGQQVTLSCSPISGHRSVSWYQQTPGQGLQFLFEYFSETQRNKGNFPGRFSGRQFSNSRSEMNVSTLELGDSALYLCASSIQDTGELFFGEGSRLTVL.

This chain links TRBV18 with TRBJ1-5; TRBD1 aligns across 12 bases. V gave up 3 bases and J gave up 6 bases; unmatched junction bases: 6. Germline V gives CDR1 KGHSH, CDR2 LQKENI. The CDR3 totals 16 residues. The CDR3 is CASSPSGQGARQPQHF. DNA of the CDR3: TGTGCCAGCTCACCGTCGGGACAGGGGGCGCGTCAGCCCCAGCATTTT.

This clonotype was picked up a small number of times. CDR3 bases: TGTGCCAGCAGTGAAGGCGGACACCGGGGCACAGATACGCAGTATTTT. As protein: CASSEGGHRGTDTQYF. The rearrangement links TRBV2 to TRBJ2-3, with a weak D call TRBD1 (5 bases). Between the trimmed V and J ends, which lost 1 base and 1 base, there was a span of 12 bases. Germline CDR1 is SNHLY and CDR2 is FYNNEI. This CDR3 is built from 16 residues.

The chain joins TRBV7-3 to TRBJ2-7, with TRBD1 identical over 8 bases. V gave up 4 bases and J gave up 5 bases; unmatched junction bases: 7. Germline V gene lookup returns CDR1 SGHTA and CDR2 FQGTGA. The CDR3 covers 14 residues. DNA for the CDR3: TGTGCCAGCAGCTCCGGGACAGGTATCGACGAGCAGTACTTC. It codes for CASSSGTGIDEQYF.